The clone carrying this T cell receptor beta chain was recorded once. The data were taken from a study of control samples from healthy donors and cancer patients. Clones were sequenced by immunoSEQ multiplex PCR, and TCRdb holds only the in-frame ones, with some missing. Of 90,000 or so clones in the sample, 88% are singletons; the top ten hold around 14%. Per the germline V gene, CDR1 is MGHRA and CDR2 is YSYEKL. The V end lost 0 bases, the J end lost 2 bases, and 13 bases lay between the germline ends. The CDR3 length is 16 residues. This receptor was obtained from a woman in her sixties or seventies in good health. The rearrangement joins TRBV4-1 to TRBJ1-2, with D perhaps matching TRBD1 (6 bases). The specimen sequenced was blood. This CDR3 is CASSQEGAGSNYGYTF. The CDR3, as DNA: TGCGCCAGCAGCCAAGAGGGGGCGGGCTCCAACTATGGCTACACCTTC.